This T cell receptor beta chain was sequenced for a study of T-cell memory formation after mild COVID-19. From 5'RACE with constant-segment primers came TCR alpha and TCR beta cDNA libraries that carried sample barcodes and UMIs. In TCRdb, the 5' RACE reads were re-called with MiXCR into one record per CDR3 protein. The sample carries some 130,000 distinct CDR3 sequences, approximately 25% recorded once. V gave up 2 bases and J gave up 3 bases; unmatched junction bases: 11. This CDR3 is built from 18 residues. CDR1 and CDR2 (germline): MNHEY, SVGAGI. Sequencing used PBMCs or a T cell subset sorted from them (not recorded which). The chain links TRBV6-5 to TRBJ1-4, with 8 positions matching TRBD1. This clonotype was obtained from an adult woman who had mild COVID-19 (a few samples of this study predate the infection). Cell type and time point are not known. CDR3 amino acids: CASSYLRSWTGSNEKLFF. CDR3 sequence (DNA): TGTGCCAGCAGTTACCTCCGTTCCTGGACAGGGTCTAATGAAAAACTGTTTTTT.